The 19 T cell receptor beta chains in this list originate from one sample, sequenced in a study of long-term antiretroviral therapy in people with HIV (dated by TCRdb to the early 2020s). The immunoSEQ hsTCRB v3.0 assay was used at survey level resolution to sequence the TRB variable region. This is the immuneACCESS table as TCRdb keeps it, with only in-frame sequences that have V and J called. A part of the clones is gone; compared with another copy, unresolved V genes explain less than half, and the rest is unexplained. The sample data list about 43,000 clones, and around 86% of these were observed just once. The top ten hold around 5.1% of the sample. Sequencing was performed on unsorted PBMCs, taken 0.1 years before starting antiretroviral therapy. These receptors were collected from a woman aged 50 to 60 with HIV.

In its sample, this clone was seen once. The chain employs TRBV7-2 and TRBJ1-1, with 8 bases identical to TRBD1. The germline V gene has CDR1 SGHTA and CDR2 FQGNSA. V gave up 0 bases and J gave up 3 bases; unmatched junction bases: 3. The CDR3 is 15 amino acids. The CDR3 DNA is TGTGCCAGCAGCTTAGCGTCAGGGGGCTACACTGAAGCTTTCTTT. Amino acids: CASSLASGGYTEAFF.

The chain joins TRBV27 to TRBJ2-7; TRBD1 agrees at 8 bases. With 6 bases clipped from V and 2 bases from J, the junction kept 3 bases outside the gene matches. Germline CDR1 and CDR2: MNHEY and SMNVEV (reference sequence). The CDR3 consists of 13 residues. This CDR3 reads CASRRTGTYEQYF. DNA for the CDR3: TGTGCCAGCAGACGGACAGGGACCTACGAGCAGTACTTC.

In this sample, this clone turned up once. This rearrangement joins TRBV2 to TRBJ1-3; unclear D gene. This CDR3 spans 16 amino acids. The germline gives CDR1 SNHLY, CDR2 FYNNEI. Trimming removed 6 bases from V and 2 bases from J, with 17 bases in between. The CDR3 DNA is TGTGCCAGCAGGGTGGGAGGTCGGATACCTGGAAACACCATATATTTT. It codes for CASRVGGRIPGNTIYF.

The rearrangement uses TRBV6-6 and TRBJ2-5; the D gene could be TRBD1 or TRBD2 (6 bases each). Germline assignment: CDR1 MNHNY and CDR2 SVGAGI (reference sequence). The CDR3 has 14 amino acids. Trimming removed 5 bases from V and 2 bases from J, with 12 bases in between. The CDR3 loop is CASSPRGPQETQYF. In DNA, the CDR3 is TGTGCCAGCAGTCCCCGGGGGCCGCAAGAGACCCAGTACTTC.

This chain links TRBV4-1 with TRBJ2-1, with TRBD2 matching 8 bases. In germline, CDR1 is MGHRA, CDR2 YSYEKL. The CDR3 length is 17 residues. Trimming at V came to 2 bases and at J to 9 bases, leaving 15 bases not matched to a gene. The CDR3 here is CASSQPIAGNRLFEQFF. As DNA, the CDR3 is TGCGCCAGCAGCCAACCCATAGCGGGGAACCGTTTGTTTGAGCAGTTCTTC.

The J gene is TRBJ2-3, the V gene TRBV4-1; no firm D call. There are 14 residues in the CDR3. Germline V CDR1 and CDR2: MGHRA, YSYEKL. The ends were cut back, 1 base at V and 5 bases at J, with 10 bases in the middle. CDR3 nucleotide sequence: TGCGCCAGCAGCCAAGGACCCGGTGGAGATACGCAGTATTTT. Translated: CASSQGPGGDTQYF.

This sequence joins TRBV20-1 and TRBJ2-3; D uncertain. Germline-derived CDR1 and CDR2 are DFQATT and SNEGSKA (reference sequence). Trimming removed 5 bases from V and 1 base from J, with 1 base in between. CDR3 length: 10 residues. CDR3: CSAGTDTQYF. DNA for the CDR3: TGCAGTGCTGGCACAGATACGCAGTATTTT.

The CDR3 loop is CASSWAGAYEQYF. CDR3 in DNA: TGTGCCAGCAGCTGGGCAGGGGCCTACGAGCAGTACTTC. The J gene is TRBJ2-7, the V gene TRBV7-2, with a possible D match to TRBD1 (6 bases). Per germline, CDR1 SGHTA and CDR2 FQGNSA. V was trimmed by 4 bases and J by 2 bases, leaving 9 bases between them. The CDR3 has 13 residues.

The chain is built from TRBV7-8 and TRBJ1-3; TRBD1 aligns across 10 bases. V lost 7 bases to trimming and J lost 1 base; unmatched junction nucleotides: 13. The CDR3 sequence is 18 residues long. The germline V gene encodes CDR1 SGHVS and CDR2 FQNEAQ. The CDR3 DNA reads TGTGCCAGCACCCCCCTAGACAGGGGGCGGGAATCTGGAAACACCATATATTTT. It codes for CASTPLDRGRESGNTIYF.

The chain couples TRBV9 to TRBJ1-2, with 8 bases fitting TRBD1. V gave up 4 bases and J gave up 3 bases; unmatched junction bases: 8. CDR3 size: 15 residues. The germline CDR1 and CDR2 sequences are SGDLS and YYNGEE. CDR3 bases: TGTGCCAGCAGCCCCCTTGACAGGGGTTACTATGGCTACACCTTC. Translated: CASSPLDRGYYGYTF.

The chain employs TRBV9 and TRBJ1-3; D possibly corresponds to TRBD1 (5 bases). The CDR3 has 16 residues. The ends were cut back, 3 bases at V and 0 bases at J, with 13 bases in the middle. Per the germline V gene, CDR1 is SGDLS and CDR2 is YYNGEE. CDR3 nucleotides: TGTGCCAGCAGCGCGGTGGGGACCTCCTCTGGAAACACCATATATTTT. Its translation: CASSAVGTSSGNTIYF.

This rearrangement joins TRBV5-1 to TRBJ1-2, with 9 bases identical to TRBD1. J gave up 4 bases and V 5 bases, and 9 bases lay outside the gene matches. The V gene's germline CDR1 is SGHRS and CDR2 YFSETQ. This CDR3 region has 15 residues. This CDR3 is CASRNRDRDLYGYTF. The CDR3, as DNA: TGCGCCAGCAGAAACCGGGACAGGGATCTCTATGGCTACACCTTC.

This chain links TRBV19 with TRBJ1-2; a weak D match, TRBD1 (6 bases). The CDR3 extends over 15 amino acids. Germline values: CDR1 LNHDA, CDR2 SQIVND (reference sequence). Trimming took 3 bases from V and 2 from J, leaving 13 bases between them. The CDR3 is CASSIAGARNYGYTF. The CDR3 nucleotides read TGTGCCAGTAGTATCGCAGGGGCGAGGAACTATGGCTACACCTTC.

The chain couples TRBV19 to TRBJ2-5; no firm D call. Trimming removed 3 bases at V and 5 bases at J, with 13 bases between. The CDR3 loop spans 14 amino acids. The germline V gene has CDR1 LNHDA and CDR2 SQIVND (reference sequence). DNA for the CDR3: TGTGCCAGTAGTATTGCAGGTCCGAGGGAGACCCAGTACTTC. The encoded protein is CASSIAGPRETQYF.

This sequence joins TRBV7-9 and TRBJ1-1; TRBD1 aligns across 10 bases. V lost 5 bases to trimming and J lost 4 bases; unmatched junction nucleotides: 7. This CDR3 spans 15 amino acids. Germline V gives CDR1 SEHNR, CDR2 FQNEAQ (reference sequence). The CDR3 loop is CASSQRQGASTEAFF. The DNA for the CDR3 is TGTGCCAGCAGCCAGAGACAGGGGGCAAGCACTGAAGCTTTCTTT.

This clone came up a few times. The chain combines TRBV7-2 with TRBJ2-7; TRBD2 matches 7 bases. Germline values: CDR1 SGHTA, CDR2 FQGNSA. The V gene end was trimmed by 5 bases and the J gene end by 2 bases; junction bases not matched to a gene: 9. The CDR3 is 15 amino acids. The DNA of the CDR3 is TGTGCCAGCAGCCCCTTCCGTGGGGGGGCCTACGAGCAGTACTTC. This sequence encodes CASSPFRGGAYEQYF.

This clone was found once. The rearrangement joins TRBV2 to TRBJ2-4, with 16 bases identical to TRBD2. Germline CDR1 is SNHLY and CDR2 is FYNNEI. This CDR3 has 15 amino acids. Trimming removed 6 bases from V and 15 bases from J; junction bases left unmatched: 11. CDR3 residues: CASRGTSGGALSMYF. CDR3 nucleotide sequence: TGTGCCAGCAGGGGGACTAGCGGGGGGGCTCTATCTATGTACTTC.

The chain is built from TRBV9 and TRBJ2-1, with D possibly TRBD1 on 6 matching bases. The CDR3 length is 14 residues. Germline V gene lookup returns CDR1 SGDLS and CDR2 YYNGEE. Trimming stripped 0 bases from V and 8 bases from J, with 12 bases between. The CDR3 DNA is TGTGCCAGCAGCGTAGGCCCAGGGGTCGATGAGCAGTTCTTC. It specifies CASSVGPGVDEQFF. Together with reference TRBV9 and TRBJ2-1, the CDR3 gives the full variable domain: DSGVTQTPKHLITATGQRVTLRCSPRSGDLSVYWYQQSLDQGLQFLIQYYNGEERAKGNILERFSAQQFPDLHSELNLSSLELGDSALYFCASSVGPGVDEQFFGPGTRLTVL.

V and J are TRBV6-6 and TRBJ1-6, with unresolved D. CDR3 size: 13 residues. Trimming left V 0 bases short and J 9 bases short, with 6 bases between. CDR1 is MNHNY, CDR2 SVGAGI, per germline (reference sequence). CDR3 protein: CASSYSNSSPLHF. CDR3 bases: TGTGCCAGCAGTTACTCGAATTCTTCACCCCTCCACTTT.